Below are 28 T cell receptor beta chains sequenced from a single sample in a study of shared clonotypes between healthy human individuals. Only in-frame clones appear in the TCRdb table, and some are missing; sequencing was by immunoSEQ multiplex PCR. Of over a million clones in the sample, approximately 96% were seen once. Sequenced material: naive CD4+ T cells sorted from blood. Subset: CD45RA+ positively selected. The receptors come from a man aged 30 to 39 in good health.

The chain employs TRBV9 and TRBJ2-3; D is possibly TRBD2 (6 bases). The length of the CDR3 is 13 residues. V lost 3 bases and J 4 bases, leaving 9 bases between the germline ends. Germline assignment: CDR1 SGDLS and CDR2 YYNGEE. CDR3 coding DNA: TGTGCCAGCAGCGCTGGAGGGGCAGATACGCAGTATTTT. It encodes CASSAGGADTQYF.

The rearrangement joins TRBV14 to TRBJ2-5; 12 bases line up with TRBD1. The CDR3 extends over 16 amino acids. Germline trimming cut 5 bases from V and 5 bases from J; bases unmatched to any gene: 9. Germline CDR1 is SGHDN and CDR2 is FVKESK. Here the CDR3 DNA reads TGTGCCAGCAGCAAGGGACAGGGGGCGCTGGGTGAGACCCAGTACTTC. As protein: CASSKGQGALGETQYF.

The V and J genes are TRBV5-6 and TRBJ1-1; D gene ambiguous. This CDR3 is 15 amino acids long. Trimming stripped 3 bases from V and 2 bases from J, with 14 bases between. CDR1 SGHDT and CDR2 YYEEEE come from the germline V gene. CDR3: CASSSVRSGNTEAFF. CDR3 bases: TGTGCCAGCAGCTCGGTTAGGTCCGGTAACACTGAAGCTTTCTTT.

The chain combines TRBV18 with TRBJ2-7; D is undetermined. The CDR3 extends over 13 amino acids. CDR1 and CDR2 (germline): KGHSH, LQKENI. The V end was cut by 6 bases, the J end by 3 bases, with 12 bases between. CDR3 loop: CASSLDVIYEQYF. DNA of the CDR3: TGTGCCAGCTCCCTTGATGTAATCTACGAGCAGTACTTC.

The genes are TRBV10-3 and TRBJ2-2; 10 positions agree with TRBD2. CDR1 is ENHRY and CDR2 is SYGVKD in the germline V gene. This CDR3 is built from 15 residues. The junction had 6 bases not matched to a gene; V was cut back by 9 bases and J by 2 bases. The CDR3 nucleotides read TGTGCCATGTCAACTAGCGGGACCAACACCGGGGAGCTGTTTTTT. It yields the protein CAMSTSGTNTGELFF.

The chain combines TRBV9 with TRBJ2-3, with D uncertain. The germline V gene has CDR1 SGDLS and CDR2 YYNGEE. CDR3 length: 16 residues. V gave up 0 bases and J gave up 0 bases, with 11 bases separating them. CDR3 amino acids: CASSVEAYTSTDTQYF. The DNA for the CDR3 is TGTGCCAGCAGCGTAGAGGCCTACACTAGCACAGATACGCAGTATTTT.

The chain employs TRBV28 and TRBJ2-1; D unresolved. V lost 1 base to trimming and J lost 10 bases, with 17 bases between them. Germline loops: CDR1 MDHEN, CDR2 SYDVKM. The CDR3 has 15 amino acids. CDR3 amino acids: CASSLLIDFLREQFF. CDR3 DNA sequence: TGTGCCAGCAGTTTATTGATTGACTTTCTTCGAGAGCAGTTCTTC.

V usage is TRBV28 and J usage is TRBJ2-3; D gene unclear. Trimming took off 2 bases at V and 9 bases at J, with 6 bases between the two ends. Germline-derived CDR1 and CDR2 are MDHEN and SYDVKM. The CDR3 is made up of 11 amino acids. The CDR3 region is CASSLVGTQYF. In nucleotides, the CDR3 is TGTGCCAGCAGTTTAGTGGGCACGCAGTATTTT.

Here the CDR3 reads CASSLGESFHGYTF. The CDR3 DNA reads as TGTGCCAGCAGCTTGGGGGAGTCTTTCCATGGCTACACCTTC. The chain couples TRBV7-9 to TRBJ1-2; tentatively, D is TRBD1 (5 bases). The germline V and J ends were trimmed by 3 bases and 6 bases, with 14 bases remaining between them. Germline lookup yields CDR1 SEHNR and CDR2 FQNEAQ (reference sequence). The CDR3 is 14 residues long.

J is TRBJ2-1 and V is TRBV2; D uncertain. Trimming removed 5 bases at V and 10 bases at J, with 12 bases between. Germline V CDR1 and CDR2: SNHLY, FYNNEI. This CDR3 is built from 12 residues. The CDR3 loop is CASSKELNEQFF. CDR3 bases: TGTGCCAGCAGTAAAGAACTCAACGAGCAGTTCTTC.

The chain joins TRBV19 to TRBJ2-6; TRBD1 agrees at 7 bases. V trimming: 5 bases; J trimming: 0 bases; junction bases outside the gene matches: 7. CDR3 size: 17 residues. Germline V CDR1 and CDR2: LNHDA, SQIVND (reference sequence). The CDR3 DNA is TGTGCCAGTAGTCCAAGGACAGGTAGCTCTGGGGCCAACGTCCTGACTTTC. The encoded protein is CASSPRTGSSGANVLTF.

Turning to this clone: The sample carries other DNA sequences with the same CDR3. This sequence joins TRBV5-6 and TRBJ2-7, with unresolved D. CDR3 length equals 12 residues. CDR1 and CDR2 from the germline V gene are SGHDT and YYEEEE. V gave up 1 base and J gave up 3 bases, with 5 bases separating them. CDR3 region: CASSLQSYEQYF. The CDR3, as DNA: TGTGCCAGCAGCTTGCAGAGCTACGAGCAGTACTTC.

The V and J genes are TRBV28 and TRBJ1-2, with 11 bases matching TRBD1. J lost 7 bases, V lost 5 bases, and 15 bases had no gene match. The germline V gene encodes CDR1 MDHEN and CDR2 SYDVKM. The CDR3 is 17 residues long. CDR3 sequence (DNA): TGTGCCAGCAGTCCGACCGGACAGGGGGCAATAGTGGGTGGCTACACCTTC. Translation: CASSPTGQGAIVGGYTF.

The chain carries TRBV5-6 and TRBJ2-7, with D tentatively TRBD2 (7 bases). The CDR3 has 14 residues. Germline V gene sequence: CDR1 SGHDT, CDR2 YYEEEE. The V and J ends lost 3 bases and 8 bases respectively, with 18 bases between them. The CDR3 protein is CASSSRGLAVKQYF. The CDR3 coding sequence is TGTGCCAGCAGCTCACGGGGGCTAGCGGTTAAGCAGTACTTC. The full variable domain, rest sourced from reference TRBV5-6 and TRBJ2-7, is DAGVTQSPTHLIKTRGQQVTLRCSPKSGHDTVSWYQQALGQGPQFIFQYYEEEERQRGNFPDRFSGHQFPNYSSELNVNALLLGDSALYLCASSSRGLAVKQYFGPGTRLTVT.

J is TRBJ2-2 and V is TRBV5-1; 9 nucleotides line up with TRBD1. The V gene's germline CDR1 is SGHRS and CDR2 YFSETQ. The V and J ends lost 1 base and 6 bases, in that order; junction bases with no gene match: 10. The CDR3 length is 17 residues. In nucleotides, the CDR3 is TGCGCCAGCAGCTTGCCCCAGGGACAGGGTAGTGCCGGGGAGCTGTTTTTT. Its translation: CASSLPQGQGSAGELFF.

Notes on this clone: Different DNA sequences within this sample yield the same CDR3. V and J are TRBV7-9 and TRBJ2-1; weak D call: TRBD2 (6 bases). The CDR3 totals 12 residues. Per germline, CDR1 SEHNR and CDR2 FQNEAQ (reference sequence). Trimming stripped 3 bases from V and 6 bases from J, with 6 bases between. The CDR3: CASSFSGNEQFF. Here the CDR3 DNA reads TGTGCCAGCAGCTTTAGCGGCAATGAGCAGTTCTTC.

The chain links TRBV9 to TRBJ2-3; D perhaps matches TRBD2 (6 bases). The CDR3 extends over 15 amino acids. Germline V gives CDR1 SGDLS, CDR2 YYNGEE. V was trimmed by 0 bases and J by 1 base, leaving 9 bases between them. DNA for the CDR3: TGTGCCAGCAGCGTAGCGGGAGTTGGCACAGATACGCAGTATTTT. This translates into CASSVAGVGTDTQYF.

The rearrangement joins TRBV7-8 to TRBJ2-3; D gene uncertain. V lost 4 bases and J lost 2, with 16 bases in between. Germline CDR1 and CDR2: SGHVS and FQNEAQ. CDR3 length: 16 residues. CDR3 region: CASSSLGSIDTDTQYF. The CDR3 coding sequence is TGTGCCAGCAGCTCTCTTGGGTCGATAGACACAGATACGCAGTATTTT. Full variable domain (missing parts from reference TRBV7-8 and TRBJ2-3): GAGVSQSPRYKVAKRGQDVALRCDPISGHVSLFWYQQALGQGPEFLTYFQNEAQLDKSGLPSDRFFAERPEGSVSTLKIQRTQQEDSAVYLCASSSLGSIDTDTQYFGPGTRLTVL.

The J gene is TRBJ2-7, the V gene TRBV7-2; D may be TRBD2 (5 bases). Per germline, CDR1 SGHTA and CDR2 FQGNSA. Trimming took 0 bases from V and 4 from J, leaving 16 bases between them. The CDR3 sequence is 16 residues long. The CDR3 DNA sequence: TGTGCCAGCAGCTTAGCGGGAGCGGTTAGAGGATACGAGCAGTACTTC. Amino acid sequence: CASSLAGAVRGYEQYF.

This rearrangement joins TRBV28 to TRBJ1-1; D gene uncertain. Germline CDR1 MDHEN, CDR2 SYDVKM. Between the trimmed V and J ends, which lost 6 bases and 7 bases, there was a span of 15 bases. The CDR3 runs 13 residues. The DNA for the CDR3 is TGTGCCAGCAGGTCCCCCGGGAGACTTGAAGCTTTCTTT. As protein: CASRSPGRLEAFF. Looking up the rest from reference TRBV28 and TRBJ1-1 gives the full variable domain: DVKVTQSSRYLVKRTGEKVFLECVQDMDHENMFWYRQDPGLGLRLIYFSYDVKMKEKGDIPEGYSVSREKKERFSLILESASTNQTSMYLCASRSPGRLEAFFGQGTRLTVV.

V gene TRBV7-6 combines with J gene TRBJ1-1; D remains ambiguous. The CDR3 covers 16 residues. V was clipped by 5 bases and J by 0 bases, with 16 bases between them. Germline-derived CDR1 and CDR2 are SGHVS and FNYEAQ. CDR3: CASSRSGKGLNTEAFF. CDR3 DNA sequence: TGTGCCAGCAGCCGTTCGGGAAAAGGGTTGAACACTGAAGCTTTCTTT.

V is TRBV15 and J is TRBJ2-5; D possibly corresponds to TRBD1 (5 bases). The CDR3 totals 14 residues. CDR1 LNHNV and CDR2 YYDKDF come from the germline V gene (reference sequence). V lost 0 bases and J lost 5, with 10 bases in between. The CDR3 is CATSREGQMETQYF. The CDR3 DNA reads TGTGCCACCAGCAGAGAGGGGCAGATGGAGACCCAGTACTTC.

This chain joins TRBV19 and TRBJ2-7; 8 bases line up with TRBD2. V lost 5 bases and J lost 2; bases outside the gene matches: 8. The CDR3 has 15 residues. Germline CDR1 and CDR2: LNHDA and SQIVND (reference sequence). CDR3 DNA sequence: TGTGCCAGTAGTGTCGGGACTAGGGGGGCCTACGAGCAGTACTTC. This translates into CASSVGTRGAYEQYF.

V and J are TRBV29-1 and TRBJ1-1; D is unresolved. Trimming pared 4 bases from V and 0 bases from J, leaving 9 bases between. The germline CDR1 and CDR2 sequences are SQVTM and ANQGSEA. This CDR3 has 13 residues. The CDR3 coding sequence is TGCAGCGTTGGCGTCACGATGAACACTGAAGCTTTCTTT. Encoded protein: CSVGVTMNTEAFF.

The chain couples TRBV10-2 to TRBJ2-7; TRBD1 might be the D (5 bases). V lost 6 bases to trimming and J lost 1 base, with 7 bases between them. Germline V gene lookup returns CDR1 WSHSY and CDR2 SAAADI. This CDR3 is 12 amino acids long. The chain's CDR3 is CASRDTSYEQYF. Here the CDR3 DNA reads TGCGCCAGCAGGGACACGTCCTACGAGCAGTACTTC.

The gene calls are TRBV27 and TRBJ2-5; unclear D gene. The ends were cut back, 1 base at V and 0 bases at J, with 9 bases in the middle. Germline values: CDR1 MNHEY, CDR2 SMNVEV (reference sequence). The length of the CDR3 is 15 residues. As DNA, the CDR3 is TGTGCCAGCAGTTTATTCTTCGGGTACCAAGAGACCCAGTACTTC. Its translation: CASSLFFGYQETQYF.

J is TRBJ2-7 and V is TRBV18; tentatively, D is TRBD2 (5 bases). The CDR3 is 15 residues long. Deletions cut 0 bases from V and 7 bases from J, with 16 bases between. Germline lookup yields CDR1 KGHSH and CDR2 LQKENI. CDR3 DNA: TGTGCCAGCTCACCACCAGGACGGTCCGCGGGTGAGCAGTACTTC. Translated: CASSPPGRSAGEQYF.

The V gene is TRBV11-2, the J gene TRBJ2-1; D may correspond to TRBD1 or TRBD2 (5 bases each). Germline V gives CDR1 SGHAT, CDR2 FQNNGV. CDR3 length: 16 residues. V was clipped by 1 base and J by 0 bases, with 10 bases between them. CDR3 in DNA: TGTGCCAGCAGCTTAGGGGGGAGTCCCTCCTACAATGAGCAGTTCTTC. It specifies CASSLGGSPSYNEQFF.